One and the same sample provided the 20 T cell receptor beta chains below, sequenced in a study of blood T cell repertoires in COVID-19 (dated by TCRdb to the early 2020s). The method was the immunoSEQ multiplex PCR assay. As stored in TCRdb, this immuneACCESS dataset retains in-frame rearrangements with V and J assigned. A fraction of the clones does not appear; measured against another copy, unresolved V genes explain less than half of the discrepancy, and the remainder lacks a known reason. This sample gives fewer than 450,000 clones in total; about nine tenths of them show up just once. The ten top clones hold roughly 6.6% of the sample. The sequenced sample consisted of peripheral blood. These receptors all come from a woman aged 70-85 years with COVID-19, enrolled during active disease.

This clone was detected a few times. The J gene is TRBJ1-4, the V gene TRBV2; TRBD1 is a possible D gene (5 bases). Germline V gene lookup returns CDR1 SNHLY and CDR2 FYNNEI. There are 14 residues in the CDR3. Between the trimmed V and J ends, which lost 4 bases and 5 bases, there was a span of 11 bases. The chain's CDR3 is CASSVQGPNEKLFF. The CDR3 bases are TGTGCCAGCAGTGTGCAGGGCCCCAATGAAAAACTGTTTTTT.

J is TRBJ1-1 and V is TRBV9; 7 positions match TRBD1. The CDR3 extends over 16 amino acids. Germline CDR1 SGDLS, CDR2 YYNGEE. V was clipped by 0 bases and J by 1 base; unmatched bases: 6. The CDR3 DNA sequence: TGTGCCAGCAGCGTAGCGGACAGGATTACGAACACTGAAGCTTTCTTT. Its protein is CASSVADRITNTEAFF.

This clone was seen only a few times. The chain uses TRBV30 and TRBJ1-2, with D perhaps matching TRBD1 (5 bases). The CDR3 contains 11 residues. From germline, CDR1 is GTSNPN and CDR2 SVGIG (reference sequence). Trimming removed 5 bases from V and 11 bases from J, with 15 bases in between. The chain's CDR3 is CAWGDPQGYTF. The DNA of the CDR3 is TGTGCCTGGGGGGACCCCCAGGGTTACACCTTC.

This chain uses TRBV14 with TRBJ1-1; a weak D match, TRBD1 (5 bases). The CDR3 extends over 14 amino acids. Germline CDR1 SGHDN, CDR2 FVKESK. Trimming removed 4 bases at V and 1 base at J, with 10 bases between. In DNA, the CDR3 is TGTGCCAGCAGCCCAGGGCTACCGAACACTGAAGCTTTCTTT. It is translated as CASSPGLPNTEAFF.

The chain's CDR3 is CASSWGTGPQHF. CDR3 nucleotide sequence: TGTGCCAGCAGCTGGGGGACAGGGCCCCAGCATTTT. The chain employs TRBV5-8 and TRBJ1-5; the match to TRBD1 covers 8 bases. CDR3 length: 12 amino acids. After removal of 3 bases from V and 9 bases from J, the junction contained 2 bases not matched to a gene. Germline-derived CDR1 and CDR2 are SGHTS and YDEGEE.

The rearrangement links TRBV4-3 to TRBJ2-7; tentatively, D is TRBD1 (6 bases). CDR3 length: 14 residues. V shed 4 bases and J shed 4 bases, with 14 bases lying between them. Germline loops: CDR1 LGHNA, CDR2 YSLEER. In DNA, the CDR3 is TGCGCCAGCAGCCCAAATTCACAGGGTTACGAGCAGTACTTC. It encodes CASSPNSQGYEQYF.

The chain is built from TRBV29-1 and TRBJ2-5; 12 nucleotides match TRBD2. Germline V gene lookup returns CDR1 SQVTM and CDR2 ANQGSEA. This CDR3 is 16 amino acids long. V was clipped by 8 bases and J by 4 bases; unmatched bases: 14. The CDR3 sequence: CSIPRASGGAGETQYF. The DNA of the CDR3 is TGCAGCATCCCCCGGGCTAGCGGGGGGGCGGGAGAGACCCAGTACTTC.

The rearrangement joins TRBV5-4 to TRBJ1-2; possible D gene TRBD1, 6 bases. In germline, CDR1 is SGHNT, CDR2 YYREEE (reference sequence). The CDR3 sequence is 15 residues long. V lost 4 bases to trimming and J lost 5 bases, with 18 bases between them. CDR3 residues: CASSHGDRTAYGYTF. The CDR3 DNA sequence: TGTGCCAGCAGCCATGGGGACCGGACAGCTTATGGCTACACCTTC.

This clone appeared a single time. CDR3 nucleotide sequence: TGTGCCAGCAGCCAGCAGGCGTCTTATGATTCACCCCTCCACTTT. This translates into CASSQQASYDSPLHF. The genes are TRBV3-1 (or the pseudogene TRBV3-2) and TRBJ1-6; unclear D gene. The CDR3 length is 15 residues. The germline V gene encodes CDR1 LGHDT and CDR2 YNNKEL (reference sequence). The ends were cut back, 3 bases at V and 8 bases at J, with 14 bases in the middle.

V and J are TRBV9 and TRBJ1-4, with D unclear. This CDR3 has 16 residues. Germline-derived CDR1 and CDR2 are SGDLS and YYNGEE. V dropped 1 base and J dropped 7 bases, with 17 bases sitting between them. CDR3 protein: CASSVLSGGGSEKLFF. Written as DNA, the CDR3 is TGTGCCAGCAGCGTATTGAGTGGAGGAGGTTCTGAAAAACTGTTTTTT.

This chain connects TRBV6-5 to TRBJ1-2; 9 bases line up with TRBD1. Germline V gives CDR1 MNHEY, CDR2 SVGAGI. Germline trimming cut 6 bases from V and 5 bases from J; bases unmatched to any gene: 4. There are 13 residues in the CDR3. CDR3 in amino acids: CASRLGQGYGYTF. The CDR3 nucleotides are TGTGCCAGCAGGCTGGGACAGGGATATGGCTACACCTTC.

There are a few counts of this clone. The V call is TRBV21-1, the J call TRBJ1-6; TRBD1 is taken as the D call from the table, unchecked against the DNA. TRBV21-1 has pseudogene status. The CDR3 loop spans 14 amino acids. The CDR3 region is CASSTGQWNSPLHF. CDR3 nucleotides: TGTGCCAGCAGCACCGGACAGTGGAATTCACCCCTCCACTTT.

V and J are TRBV7-2 and TRBJ1-3; no firm D call. Trimming removed 1 base at V and 4 bases at J, with 8 bases between. CDR1 SGHTA and CDR2 FQGNSA come from the germline V gene. The CDR3 has 14 amino acids. CDR3 sequence (DNA): TGTGCCAGCAGCTTAGGTAACACAGGAAACACCATATATTTT. Translated: CASSLGNTGNTIYF. The full variable domain, completed using reference TRBV7-2 and TRBJ1-3, is GAGVSQSPSNKVTEKGKDVELRCDPISGHTALYWYRQSLGQGLEFLIYFQGNSAPDKSGLPSDRFSAERTGGSVSTLTIQRTQQEDSAVYLCASSLGNTGNTIYFGEGSWLTVV.

In this sample, this clone turned up once. The J gene is TRBJ2-3, the V gene TRBV28; D unclear. This CDR3 has 16 residues. Germline CDR1 reads MDHEN; CDR2 reads SYDVKM. With 3 bases removed from V and 2 bases from J, the gap between germline ends came to 15 bases. The chain's CDR3 is CASSFLARVSTDTQYF. The CDR3, as DNA: TGTGCCAGCAGTTTCCTCGCCCGGGTTTCCACAGATACGCAGTATTTT.

The rearrangement uses TRBV28 and TRBJ1-5; D gene ambiguous. The germline V and J ends were trimmed by 11 bases and 1 base, with 12 bases remaining between them. The CDR3 has 13 residues. Germline loops: CDR1 MDHEN, CDR2 SYDVKM. The CDR3 nucleotides read TGTGCCTGCCGGGAGGGAAGCAATCAGCCCCAGCATTTT. It encodes CACREGSNQPQHF.

The chain links TRBV4-1 to TRBJ1-4, with no clear D. Deletions cut 3 bases from V and 4 bases from J, with 27 bases between. The CDR3 covers 20 residues. Germline V gives CDR1 MGHRA, CDR2 YSYEKL. The CDR3 nucleotides read TGCGCCAGCAGCCACGGGTACGGCCCGTGGCGGCAGAAGGATAATGAAAAACTGTTTTTT. Translation gives CASSHGYGPWRQKDNEKLFF.

The chain links TRBV9 to TRBJ1-2, with a weak D call TRBD1 (6 bases). The germline V and J ends were trimmed by 6 bases and 6 bases, with 15 bases remaining between them. The CDR3 loop spans 13 amino acids. The germline V gene encodes CDR1 SGDLS and CDR2 YYNGEE. The CDR3 protein is CASTAQNRDGYTF. CDR3 nucleotides: TGTGCCAGCACCGCCCAAAACAGGGATGGCTACACCTTC.

This chain links TRBV19 with TRBJ1-1, with 8 bases that match TRBD1. The germline V gene encodes CDR1 LNHDA and CDR2 SQIVND (reference sequence). The CDR3 totals 17 residues. Trimming removed 3 bases from V and 1 base from J; junction bases left unmatched: 10. CDR3 region: CASSMRTGTASNTEAFF. DNA for the CDR3: TGTGCCAGTAGTATGCGGACAGGGACCGCCTCGAACACTGAAGCTTTCTTT.

V and J are TRBV18 and TRBJ1-2, with a weak D call TRBD1 (5 bases). The CDR3 covers 13 residues. Germline-derived CDR1 and CDR2 are KGHSH and LQKENI. The V end lost 3 bases, the J end lost 6 bases, and 11 bases lay between the germline ends. The CDR3 nucleotides read TGTGCCAGCTCACCCGAGTCAGGGCATGGCTACACCTTC. This codes for CASSPESGHGYTF. The variable domain in full, with the rest retrieved from reference TRBV18 and TRBJ1-2, is NAGVMQNPRHLVRRRGQEARLRCSPMKGHSHVYWYRQLPEEGLKFMVYLQKENIIDESGMPKERFSAEFPKEGPSILRIQQVVRGDSAAYFCASSPESGHGYTFGSGTRLTVV.

This clone appeared a single time. The chain carries TRBV5-4 and TRBJ1-1; tentatively, D is TRBD1 (5 bases). Germline lookup yields CDR1 SGHNT and CDR2 YYREEE (reference sequence). Trimming pared 4 bases from V and 7 bases from J, leaving 11 bases between. This CDR3 has 12 amino acids. CDR3 sequence: CASSLATDEAFF. CDR3 DNA: TGTGCCAGCAGCCTGGCGACAGATGAAGCTTTCTTT.